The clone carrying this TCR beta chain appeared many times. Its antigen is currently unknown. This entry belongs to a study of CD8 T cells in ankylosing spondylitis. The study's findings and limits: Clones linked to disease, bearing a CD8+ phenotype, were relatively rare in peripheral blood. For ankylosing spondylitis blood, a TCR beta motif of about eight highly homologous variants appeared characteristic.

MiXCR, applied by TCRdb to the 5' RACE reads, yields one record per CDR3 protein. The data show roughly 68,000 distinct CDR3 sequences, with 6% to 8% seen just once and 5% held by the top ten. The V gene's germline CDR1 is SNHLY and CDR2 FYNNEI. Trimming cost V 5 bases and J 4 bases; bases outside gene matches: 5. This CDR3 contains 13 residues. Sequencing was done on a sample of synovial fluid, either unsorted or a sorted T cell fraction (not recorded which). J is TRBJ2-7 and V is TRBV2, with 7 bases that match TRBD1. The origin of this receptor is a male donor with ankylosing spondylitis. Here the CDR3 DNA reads TGTGCCAGCAGTTACCGGGACAGTTACGAGCAGTACTTC. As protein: CASSYRDSYEQYF. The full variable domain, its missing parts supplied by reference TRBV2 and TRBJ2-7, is EPEVTQTPSHQVTQMGQEVILRCVPISNHLYFYWYRQILGQKVEFLVSFYNNEISEKSEIFDDQFSVERPDGSNFTLKIRSTKLEDSAMYFCASSYRDSYEQYFGPGTRLTVT.